Below are 3 T cell receptor beta chains sequenced from a single sample in a study of cytomegalovirus exposure and HLA in healthy donors. Primers included in the PCR were 60 Vbeta and 13 Jbeta primers. The method was immunoSEQ multiplex PCR; TCRdb's version includes in-frame clones alone and lacks a portion of them. The sample holds under 200,000 clones, roughly 80% seen once. Sequences were obtained from PBMCs. All receptors come from a female donor in good health and CMV-seronegative.

The chain employs TRBV6-1 and TRBJ1-5, with TRBD1 as a possible D gene (5 bases). Germline loops: CDR1 MNHNS, CDR2 SASEGT. This CDR3 has 14 residues. The V and J ends lost 5 bases and 7 bases respectively, with 15 bases between them. The CDR3 DNA is TGTGCCAGCAGTCCAATTGGGGGAGGGCAGCCCCAGCATTTT. Translating it yields CASSPIGGGQPQHF.

The chain carries TRBV11-2 and TRBJ1-6; the match to TRBD1 covers 7 bases. The CDR3 covers 14 residues. J was trimmed by 4 bases and V by 3 bases; bases with no gene match: 0. Germline V gene sequence: CDR1 SGHAT, CDR2 FQNNGV. In nucleotides, the CDR3 is TGTGCCAGCAGCTTGGGACAGTATAATTCACCCCTCCACTTT. Translating gives CASSLGQYNSPLHF.

V usage is TRBV4-3 and J usage is TRBJ2-7; 9 nucleotides line up with TRBD1. Germline CDR1 is LGHNA and CDR2 is YSLEER. Losses at the gene ends were 1 base for V and 4 bases for J; bases not matched to a gene: 5. The CDR3 is 15 amino acids. The CDR3 sequence is CASSQGSGTGYEQYF. In nucleotides, the CDR3 is TGCGCCAGCAGCCAAGGTTCCGGGACAGGGTACGAGCAGTACTTC.